The 26 T cell receptor beta chains presented below share a single source sample, sequenced in a study of shared clonotypes between healthy human individuals. Generated by immunoSEQ multiplex PCR, the TCRdb table keeps only in-frame clones and is missing some. There are 400,000 to 600,000 clones in the sample; around 79% occur only once, and roughly 13% lies in the top ten. Material for sequencing was PBMCs. These receptors were obtained from a woman aged 40 to 49 in good health. Some clones in this sample may be carry-over from other donors' samples.

The chain carries TRBV28 and TRBJ2-7; 9 nucleotides agree with TRBD1. Germline CDR1 MDHEN, CDR2 SYDVKM. This CDR3 has 14 amino acids. Trimming at V came to 8 bases and at J to 4 bases, leaving 9 bases not matched to a gene. The CDR3 bases are TGTGCCAGCCGACGGGACAGGGTGAAATACGAGCAGTACTTC. This sequence encodes CASRRDRVKYEQYF.

This clone was counted ten times or more. This sequence joins TRBV10-3 and TRBJ2-5, with 9 bases aligning to TRBD1. The trim removed 6 bases at V and 2 bases at J, leaving 1 base unmatched. CDR1 and CDR2 (germline): ENHRY, SYGVKD. This CDR3 is built from 13 residues. CDR3 sequence: CAIRDRGQETQYF. The CDR3 region has the DNA TGTGCCATCAGGGACAGGGGACAAGAGACCCAGTACTTC.

The chain is built from TRBV21-1 and TRBJ2-3; the table's TRBD2 call for D was not verified on the DNA. TRBV21-1 counts as a pseudogene. The CDR3 is made up of 17 amino acids. The CDR3 is CASSKWGPGLAPDTQYF. The CDR3 DNA follows: TGTGCCAGCAGCAAATGGGGACCGGGACTAGCTCCAGATACGCAGTATTTT.

The CDR3 loop reads CASSPPTSGNTYEQYF. For the CDR3, the DNA is TGTGCCAGTAGTCCACCGACTAGCGGGAATACCTACGAGCAGTACTTC. V is TRBV19 and J is TRBJ2-7; 11 bases agree with TRBD2. The ends lost 5 bases at V and 2 bases at J; junction bases unmatched: 8. This CDR3 is built from 16 residues. Germline loops: CDR1 LNHDA, CDR2 SQIVND (reference sequence).

Of note for this clone: Given a far larger clone just one base away, this is likely a sequencing read error. The J gene is TRBJ1-1, the V gene TRBV29-1; tentative D call: TRBD1 (6 bases). Germline assignment: CDR1 SQVTM and CDR2 ANQGSEA. The CDR3 consists of 13 residues. The CDR3 DNA reads as TGCAGCGTTGCACAGGGCAGCGGCACTGGAGCTTTCTTT. This codes for CSVAQGSGTGAFF.

V usage is TRBV28 and J usage is TRBJ2-7; possibly TRBD1 for D (6 bases). With 5 bases removed from V and 0 bases from J, the gap between germline ends came to 14 bases. The CDR3 consists of 15 residues. Germline assignment: CDR1 MDHEN and CDR2 SYDVKM. CDR3 residues: CASSPRTVSSYEQYF. The CDR3 DNA reads as TGTGCCAGCAGTCCCCGGACAGTGAGCTCCTACGAGCAGTACTTC.

CDR3 nucleotide sequence: TGCGCCAGCAGCTCCCGGACAGGGAACGAGCAGTACTTC. This codes for CASSSRTGNEQYF. V gene TRBV5-1 combines with J gene TRBJ2-7; TRBD1 agrees at 8 bases. The CDR3 extends over 13 amino acids. CDR1 SGHRS and CDR2 YFSETQ come from the germline V gene. With V trimmed by 3 bases and J by 5 bases, 4 bases remained unmatched. Variable domain in full (rest from reference TRBV5-1 and TRBJ2-7): KAGVTQTPRYLIKTRGQQVTLSCSPISGHRSVSWYQQTPGQGLQFLFEYFSETQRNKGNFPGRFSGRQFSNSRSEMNVSTLELGDSALYLCASSSRTGNEQYFGPGTRLTVT.

The CDR3 is CASSSRGISNQPQHF. The DNA of the CDR3 is TGTGCCAGCAGTTCCAGGGGTATAAGTAATCAGCCCCAGCATTTT. The chain uses TRBV27 and TRBJ1-5; TRBD1 might be the D (6 bases). The CDR3 loop spans 15 amino acids. Deletions cut 4 bases from V and 4 bases from J, with 14 bases between. CDR1 and CDR2 from the germline V gene are MNHEY and SMNVEV (reference sequence).

This chain uses TRBV28 with TRBJ2-2; either TRBD1 or TRBD2 may fit D (5 bases each). This CDR3 contains 15 residues. CDR1 and CDR2 (germline): MDHEN, SYDVKM. The V end lost 6 bases, the J end lost 10 bases, and 21 bases lay between the germline ends. The chain's CDR3 is CASSLTGKVGMELFF. CDR3 nucleotide sequence: TGTGCCAGCAGCTTAACAGGAAAAGTCGGGATGGAGCTGTTTTTT.

This clone appeared many times. V gene TRBV7-3 combines with J gene TRBJ1-6; maybe TRBD1 (5 bases). CDR3 length: 14 amino acids. The germline V gene encodes CDR1 SGHTA and CDR2 FQGTGA. V was pared by 4 bases and J by 4 bases, with 8 bases between. The CDR3 protein is CASSSGAYNSPLHF. The CDR3 region has the DNA TGTGCCAGCAGCTCCGGGGCTTATAATTCACCCCTCCACTTT.

In its sample, this clone was seen a few times. The gene calls are TRBV5-1 and TRBJ2-1, with D possibly TRBD2 on 6 matching bases. Trimming cost V 4 bases and J 0 bases, with 11 bases left between them. In germline, CDR1 is SGHRS, CDR2 YFSETQ. The CDR3 is 15 amino acids. For the CDR3, the DNA is TGCGCCAGCAGCCCGGAGACTAGCTCCTACAATGAGCAGTTCTTC. This translates into CASSPETSSYNEQFF.

This chain links TRBV19 with TRBJ2-1; D may be TRBD2 (6 bases). CDR3 length: 15 residues. V was shortened by 1 base and J by 7 bases, with 14 bases between the two germline ends. CDR1 and CDR2 (germline): LNHDA, SQIVND (reference sequence). Here the CDR3 DNA reads TGTGCCAGTAGTATAGGTAGAAGCGGGCAAAATGAGCAGTTCTTC. Amino acid sequence: CASSIGRSGQNEQFF. Looking up the rest from reference TRBV19 and TRBJ2-1 gives the full variable domain: DGGITQSPKYLFRKEGQNVTLSCEQNLNHDAMYWYRQDPGQGLRLIYYSQIVNDFQKGDIAEGYSVSREKKESFPLTVTSAQKNPTAFYLCASSIGRSGQNEQFFGPGTRLTVL.

The sample holds one count of this clone. This sequence joins TRBV11-1 and TRBJ1-4, with D unclear. V lost 4 bases, J lost 11 bases, and 17 bases lay in between. From germline, CDR1 is SGHAT and CDR2 FQDESV (reference sequence). The CDR3 extends over 14 amino acids. This chain's CDR3 is CASSSQNRGGKLFF. The DNA for the CDR3 is TGTGCCAGCAGCTCCCAGAACCGGGGTGGGAAACTGTTTTTT.

The V gene is TRBV5-1, the J gene TRBJ2-1; perhaps D is TRBD1 or TRBD2 (5 bases each). Germline CDR1 reads SGHRS; CDR2 reads YFSETQ. Trimming pared 4 bases from V and 6 bases from J, leaving 17 bases between. The CDR3 sequence is 15 residues long. CDR3 protein: CASSLVMGDRNEQFF. The DNA for the CDR3 is TGCGCCAGCAGCCTCGTAATGGGGGATCGCAATGAGCAGTTCTTC.

J is TRBJ2-6 and V is TRBV7-9, with TRBD1 as a possible D gene (5 bases). V gave up 2 bases and J gave up 0 bases, with 11 bases separating them. The CDR3 consists of 17 residues. Germline lookup yields CDR1 SEHNR and CDR2 FQNEAQ (reference sequence). The CDR3 nucleotides are TGTGCCAGCAGCTTATACCCAGGGTCCTCTGGGGCCAACGTCCTGACTTTC. It yields the protein CASSLYPGSSGANVLTF. Variable domain in full (rest from reference TRBV7-9 and TRBJ2-6): DTGVSQNPRHKITKRGQNVTFRCDPISEHNRLYWYRQTLGQGPEFLTYFQNEAQLEKSRLLSDRFSAERPKGSFSTLEIQRTEQGDSAMYLCASSLYPGSSGANVLTFGAGSRLTVL.

The chain employs TRBV5-4 and TRBJ1-1; the D gene is possibly TRBD1 (5 bases). The V gene's germline CDR1 is SGHNT and CDR2 YYREEE (reference sequence). The V end lost 3 bases, the J end lost 5 bases, and 5 bases lay between the germline ends. The CDR3 has 11 residues. The CDR3 DNA follows: TGTGCCAGCAGCTGGGGGACTGAAGCTTTCTTT. Translation gives CASSWGTEAFF.

The rearrangement uses TRBV6-4 and TRBJ2-7; D tentatively reads TRBD1 or TRBD2 (5 bases each). CDR1 is MRHNA, CDR2 SNTAGT, per germline. The CDR3 has 18 amino acids. Trimming took off 4 bases at V and 1 base at J, with 23 bases between the two ends. The CDR3 reads CASSGGASALHLSYEQYF. CDR3 sequence (DNA): TGTGCCAGCAGTGGAGGGGCGTCGGCCTTGCATTTGTCCTACGAGCAGTACTTC.

The rearrangement uses TRBV7-9 and TRBJ2-3; D may be TRBD1 (6 bases). Germline V lookup: CDR1 SEHNR, CDR2 FQNEAQ (reference sequence). This CDR3 has 15 residues. V was cut by 5 bases and J by 2 bases, with 14 bases left in between. The CDR3 spells CASSTGTTYTDTQYF. The CDR3 DNA is TGTGCCAGCAGCACCGGGACAACCTACACAGATACGCAGTATTTT.

Points on this clone: It may be a read error: a sequence one base away is much more abundant. The rearrangement links TRBV25-1 to TRBJ2-7; D call uncertain. Germline lookup yields CDR1 MGHDK and CDR2 SYGVNS. Trimming pared 0 bases from V and 6 bases from J, leaving 0 bases between. The CDR3 totals 10 residues. CDR3 sequence reads: CASSEYEQYF. The CDR3 DNA reads TGTGCCAGCAGTGAATACGAGCAGTACTTC.

V usage is TRBV30 and J usage is TRBJ2-1; TRBD2 matches 7 bases. This CDR3 is 16 amino acids long. Trimming cost V 2 bases and J 4 bases; bases outside gene matches: 11. Germline V gene data show CDR1 as GTSNPN and CDR2 as SVGIG (reference sequence). CDR3 protein: CAWSPHGGLSYNEQFF. The DNA for the CDR3 is TGTGCCTGGAGTCCGCATGGGGGACTATCATACAATGAGCAGTTCTTC.

This clone was observed at least ten times. This sequence joins TRBV5-6 and TRBJ2-2; D is ambiguous. This CDR3 comprises 13 residues. Per germline, CDR1 SGHDT and CDR2 YYEEEE. The V end lost 2 bases, the J end lost 4 bases, and 6 bases lay between the germline ends. The DNA for the CDR3 is TGTGCCAGCAGCTTTGTTATCACCGGGGAGCTGTTTTTT. Encoded protein: CASSFVITGELFF.

The rearrangement uses TRBV11-2 and TRBJ1-1; D possibly corresponds to TRBD1 (6 bases). The CDR3 is 13 residues long. In germline, CDR1 is SGHAT, CDR2 FQNNGV. With 5 bases removed from V and 6 bases from J, the gap between germline ends came to 13 bases. This CDR3 reads CASSAGVGAEAFF. CDR3 bases: TGTGCCAGCAGCGCAGGGGTCGGGGCTGAAGCTTTCTTT.

This clone was seen a handful of times. This chain links TRBV29-1 with TRBJ1-4, with a weak D call TRBD1 (5 bases). V lost 5 bases, J lost 2 bases, and 12 bases lay in between. CDR1 and CDR2 from the germline V gene are SQVTM and ANQGSEA. The CDR3 consists of 14 residues. The CDR3 DNA reads TGCAGCGTTTCAGGGCTGCAGACTAATGAAAAACTGTTTTTT. Amino acids: CSVSGLQTNEKLFF.

This clone appeared once. The chain is built from TRBV21-1 and TRBJ2-7; the table's D call, TRBD1, was not checked against the DNA. TRBV21-1 is described as a pseudogene. The CDR3 has 18 amino acids. CDR3 in amino acids: CASSALTGGHIQIYEQYF. The CDR3 region has the DNA TGTGCCAGCAGCGCGTTGACAGGCGGGCACATTCAAATCTACGAGCAGTACTTC.

The V call is TRBV30, the J call TRBJ2-2, with D perhaps matching TRBD2 (7 bases). Trimming took 8 bases from V and 6 from J, leaving 10 bases between them. Germline V gives CDR1 GTSNPN, CDR2 SVGIG (reference sequence). The CDR3 loop spans 11 amino acids. DNA of the CDR3: TGTGCCCAGGGGAGGGCCGGGGAGCTGTTTTTT. Protein: CAQGRAGELFF. The whole variable domain, remainder taken from reference TRBV30 and TRBJ2-2, is SQTIHQWPATLVQPVGSPLSLECTVEGTSNPNLYWYRQAAGRGLQLLFYSVGIGQISSEVPQNLSASRPQDRQFILSSKKLLLSDSGFYLCAQGRAGELFFGEGSRLTVL.

V gene TRBV30 combines with J gene TRBJ2-3, with TRBD1 matching over 8 bases. CDR1 is GTSNPN, CDR2 SVGIG, per germline (reference sequence). V shed 0 bases, J shed 1 base, and the junction held 15 bases outside the gene matches. The CDR3 runs 19 residues. As DNA, the CDR3 is TGTGCCTGGAGTGTATGGGGCAGGGGGCTGGATGTAGGCACAGATACGCAGTATTTT. Protein sequence: CAWSVWGRGLDVGTDTQYF.